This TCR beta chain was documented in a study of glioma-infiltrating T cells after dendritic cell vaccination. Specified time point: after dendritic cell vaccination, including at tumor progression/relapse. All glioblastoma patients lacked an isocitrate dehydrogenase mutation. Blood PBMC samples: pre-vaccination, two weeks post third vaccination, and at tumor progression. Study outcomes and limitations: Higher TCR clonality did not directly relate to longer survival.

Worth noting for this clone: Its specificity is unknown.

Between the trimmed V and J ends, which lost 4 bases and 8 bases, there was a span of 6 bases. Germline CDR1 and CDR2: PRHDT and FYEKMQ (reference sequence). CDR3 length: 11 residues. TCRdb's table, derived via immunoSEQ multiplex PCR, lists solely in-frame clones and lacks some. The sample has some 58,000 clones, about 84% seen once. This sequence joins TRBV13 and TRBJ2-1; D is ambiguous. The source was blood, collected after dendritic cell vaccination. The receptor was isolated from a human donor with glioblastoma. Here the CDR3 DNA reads TGTGCCAGCAGCTCTACCTATGAGCAGTTCTTC. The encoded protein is CASSSTYEQFF.